The entry that follows covers one TCR beta chain sequence. This sample is drawn from a study of blood T cell repertoires in COVID-19. TCRdb keeps only in-frame clones here, not all; method: immunoSEQ multiplex PCR. The sample has around 200,000 clones, roughly 85% seen once. The V and J ends lost 4 bases and 5 bases respectively, with 10 bases between them. CDR1 is SGDLS and CDR2 is YYNGEE in the germline V gene. The CDR3 covers 12 residues. The clonotype was recovered from a human donor with active or convalescent COVID-19. The donor label of this sample is uncertain. V gene TRBV9 combines with J gene TRBJ2-7, with D possibly TRBD2 on 5 matching bases. What was sequenced was peripheral blood. This chain's CDR3 is CASSIGSDEQYF. In nucleotides, the CDR3 is TGTGCCAGCAGCATAGGTAGCGACGAGCAGTACTTC.